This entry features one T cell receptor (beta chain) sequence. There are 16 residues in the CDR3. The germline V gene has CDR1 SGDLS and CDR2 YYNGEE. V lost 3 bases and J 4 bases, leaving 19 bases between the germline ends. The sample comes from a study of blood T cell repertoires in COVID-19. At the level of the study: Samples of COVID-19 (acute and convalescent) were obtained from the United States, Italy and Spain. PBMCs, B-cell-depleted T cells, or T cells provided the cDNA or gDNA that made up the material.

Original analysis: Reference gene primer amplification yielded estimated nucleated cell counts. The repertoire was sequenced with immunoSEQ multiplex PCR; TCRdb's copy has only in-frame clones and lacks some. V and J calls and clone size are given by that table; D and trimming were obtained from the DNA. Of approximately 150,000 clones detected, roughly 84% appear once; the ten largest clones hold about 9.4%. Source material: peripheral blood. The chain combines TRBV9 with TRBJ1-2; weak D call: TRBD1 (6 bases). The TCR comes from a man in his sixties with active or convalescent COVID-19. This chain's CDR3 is CASSAHGDNSLYGYTF. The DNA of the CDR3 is TGTGCCAGCAGCGCCCACGGGGACAACTCTCTCTATGGCTACACCTTC.